These T cell receptor beta chains were read from a single sample in a study of tumor and adjacent non-tumor tissue in lung cancer. MiXCR, applied by TCRdb to the multiplex PCR reads, yields one record per CDR3 protein. Of approximately 79,000 distinct CDR3 sequences detected, more than 65% appear once; the ten largest clones hold around 40%. Material: distant non-tumor lung tissue. The source of these receptors is a man in his sixties or seventies with non-small cell lung cancer. Both conserved end residues are part of each CDR3. The order of the fields is V gene, D gene, J gene, clone size, CDR3 DNA, CDR3 protein. The D gene is left open where the match is weak. Not every row has a clone size; where given, it reads once, few, many or a size class.

V gene: TRBV11-3
D gene: .
J gene: TRBJ2-1
clone size: .
CDR3 DNA: TGTACCATCAGCTCAGATCCCTCCTACAATGAGCAGTTCTTC
CDR3 protein: CTISSDPSYNEQFF

V gene: TRBV11-3
D gene: TRBD2
J gene: TRBJ2-2
clone size: .
CDR3 DNA: TGTGCCAGCAGCCGCCTACTAGCGAGGAACACCAGGGAGCTGTCTTTT
CDR3 protein: CASSRLLARNTRELSF

V gene: TRBV6-1
D gene: TRBD1
J gene: TRBJ1-2
clone size: .
CDR3 DNA: TGTGCCAGCACCGCCCGGGACAGGAACGGAGATGGCTACACCTTC
CDR3 protein: CASTARDRNGDGYTF

V gene: TRBV12-3/TRBV12-4
D gene: .
J gene: TRBJ2-1
clone size: .
CDR3 DNA: TGTGCCAGCAGTTGGGGGGGTTGGGGCAGGGGGAGAGAGCAGTTCTTC
CDR3 protein: CASSWGGWGRGREQFF

V gene: TRBV29-1
D gene: .
J gene: TRBJ1-2
clone size: .
CDR3 DNA: TGCAGCGTTGAAGATCAAGACGGCTCCAACTCTGGCTACACCTTC
CDR3 protein: CSVEDQDGSNSGYTF

V gene: TRBV11-2
D gene: .
J gene: TRBJ2-3
clone size: .
CDR3 DNA: TGTGCCAGCAGCTCCCGGTGGGATACGCAGTATTTT
CDR3 protein: CASSSRWDTQYF

V gene: TRBV29-1
D gene: .
J gene: TRBJ1-1
clone size: .
CDR3 DNA: TGCAGCGTTGGGGGGGAAAGGGGGTTAACAATTGGGGCTTTCTTT
CDR3 protein: CSVGGERGLTIGAFF

V gene: TRBV29-1
D gene: TRBD2
J gene: TRBJ2-1
clone size: .
CDR3 DNA: TGCAGCGTTGAAAACCCAAATCCGACGGTACGAACAGGACCACTTAGCGGGAGGTTTGATGAGCAGTTCTTC
CDR3 protein: CSVENPNPTVRTGPLSGRFDEQFF

V gene: TRBV7-9
D gene: .
J gene: TRBJ2-2
clone size: once
CDR3 DNA: TGTGACAGCAGCCGAACCTCAGGGGGACTTGGGACCGGGGAGCTGCTTTTT
CDR3 protein: CDSSRTSGGLGTGELLF

V gene: TRBV11-3
D gene: .
J gene: TRBJ2-3
clone size: .
CDR3 DNA: TGTGTCAGCAGCCCCCTTTCTAGCACAGATACGCGGTATTTT
CDR3 protein: CVSSPLSSTDTRYF

V gene: TRBV10-2
D gene: .
J gene: TRBJ2-1
clone size: few
CDR3 DNA: TGCGCCAGCAGGTACCCGGGACCCTCTTCTAATGAGCAGTTCTTC
CDR3 protein: CASRYPGPSSNEQFF

V gene: TRBV10-3
D gene: TRBD1
J gene: TRBJ2-3
clone size: .
CDR3 DNA: TGTACCATCATAGGTGGGACAGGGAACACAGATACGCAGTATTTT
CDR3 protein: CTIIGGTGNTDTQYF

V gene: TRBV29-1
D gene: .
J gene: TRBJ1-3
clone size: many
CDR3 DNA: TGCAGCGGGTCCACTGGAAACACCATATATTTT
CDR3 protein: CSGSTGNTIYF

V gene: TRBV10-2
D gene: .
J gene: TRBJ2-3
clone size: .
CDR3 DNA: TGCGCCAGCAAGGAGGGGGGCACAGATAAGCATTATTTT
CDR3 protein: CASKEGGTDKHYF

V gene: TRBV7-8
D gene: .
J gene: TRBJ2-7
clone size: .
CDR3 DNA: TGTGCTAGCAGCGAACCGCATGGCGAGCAGTACTTC
CDR3 protein: CASSEPHGEQYF

V gene: TRBV5-6
D gene: .
J gene: TRBJ2-7
clone size: once
CDR3 DNA: TGTGCCAGCAACCTGGAGCCCCGGTGCTCCCACGAGCAGTACTTC
CDR3 protein: CASNLEPRCSHEQYF

V gene: TRBV4-1
D gene: .
J gene: TRBJ2-7
clone size: .
CDR3 DNA: TGCGCCAGCAGCCGCGGTATCGGCAGGGCGAGCGAGCAATACTTC
CDR3 protein: CASSRGIGRASEQYF

V gene: TRBV5-1
D gene: TRBD1
J gene: TRBJ1-1
clone size: many
CDR3 DNA: TGCGCCAGCAGCCAGGCGACAGGGGGGATGAACACTGAAGCTTTCTTT
CDR3 protein: CASSQATGGMNTEAFF

V gene: TRBV6-5
D gene: .
J gene: TRBJ2-6
clone size: .
CDR3 DNA: TGTGCCAGTAGTTCTGGGAGAGGGGGCTCTGGGGCCAACGTCCTGACTTTC
CDR3 protein: CASSSGRGGSGANVLTF

V gene: TRBV28
D gene: .
J gene: TRBJ1-1
clone size: many
CDR3 DNA: TGTGCCAGCAGTTTATGGATGGCCAGGGCCGCTGAAGCTTTCTTT
CDR3 protein: CASSLWMARAAEAFF

V gene: TRBV18
D gene: TRBD1
J gene: TRBJ2-7
clone size: .
CDR3 DNA: TGTGCCAGCTCAATCCGACAGGGGAACGAGCAGTACTTC
CDR3 protein: CASSIRQGNEQYF

V gene: TRBV11-2
D gene: .
J gene: TRBJ2-2
clone size: .
CDR3 DNA: TGTGCCAGCGGCTTAGTGGGCACAGGAATTGGCGAGGAGCTGTTTTTT
CDR3 protein: CASGLVGTGIGEELFF